The T cell receptor beta chain described here comes from a study of blood T cell repertoires in COVID-19. About the study: The United States, Italy and Spain were the sources of the acute and convalescent COVID-19 samples.

This CDR3 region has 16 residues. The V end was cut by 3 bases, the J end by 1 base, with 15 bases between. Germline V gene lookup returns CDR1 SEHNR and CDR2 FQNEAQ (reference sequence). As originally analysed: Nucleated cell number was recorded as an estimate derived from reference gene primer amplification. Profiling relied on immunoSEQ multiplex PCR, and the TCRdb table lists in-frame clones only, not all of them. V and J calls and clone size are copied from that table; D and trimming were computed from the DNA. The sample lists some 250,000 clones, approximately 87% occurring once. This clone was picked up a small number of times.

Sequenced input: peripheral blood. This clonotype originated in a woman aged 25 to 45 with COVID-19, enrolled during active disease. J is TRBJ1-1 and V is TRBV7-9; tentatively, D is TRBD1 (5 bases). In DNA form, the CDR3 reads TGTGCCAGCAGCTTGAGACAGAAAAAGGGGAACACTGAAGCTTTCTTT. Its protein is CASSLRQKKGNTEAFF.